This T cell receptor (beta chain) was captured by sequencing in a study of cytomegalovirus exposure and HLA in healthy donors. Turning to this clone: The target antigen is unknown.

Study-wide results and limits: Sequencing had likely introduced a cluster of highly shared sequence variants as an artifact.

The primer mix had 60 Vbeta and 13 Jbeta primers. TCRdb keeps only in-frame clones here, not all; method: immunoSEQ multiplex PCR. Counted here are roughly 59,000 clones, 65% to 80% occurring once; the ten biggest clones make up around a sixth. The sequenced material came from PBMCs. The origin of this receptor is a man in his forties in good health and CMV-seropositive.

The CDR3 is CASSDRRTEGNEQFF. The CDR3, as DNA: TGTGCCAGCAGCGACCGAAGGACAGAGGGGAATGAGCAGTTCTTC. The rearrangement links TRBV6-1 to TRBJ2-1; D might be TRBD1 (6 bases). Germline CDR1 reads MNHNS; CDR2 reads SASEGT. The V end lost 6 bases, the J end lost 7 bases, and 19 bases lay between the germline ends. The CDR3 sequence is 15 residues long.